This note documents a single T cell receptor (beta chain) sequence. Its antigen remains unidentified. No quality values exist for individual bases; no much larger clone is one base distant. The intended sense of this specimen's treatment or condition label: oral pan-JAK inhibitor, 5-10 mg twice daily. From alopecia areata patients, peripheral blood was collected along with lesional scalp punch biopsies. PBMCs were isolated by density centrifugation and stained for CD3, CD4 and CD8, after which CD4+ and CD8+ T cells were sorted on a FACSAria. V lost 10 bases and J lost 0 bases; the stretch between them is 15 bases long. The CDR3 numbers 14 residues from cysteine through phenylalanine. Here the CDR3 DNA is all that survives: 42 bases in frame from base 1. In the germline V gene, CDR1 corresponds to SNHLY and CDR2 to FYNNEI. These data belong to a study of CD8+ T cells in alopecia areata (dated by TCRdb to 2017 to 2018). The study in broad terms: Treated patients were enrolled in an open-label pilot trial of oral tofacitinib, 5 to 10 mg twice daily, for moderate-to-severe alopecia areata. Clonality in the scalp was compared among normal scalp (n=4), patchy alopecia areata scalp (n=8), and alopecia totalis/universalis scalp (n=8). The RNA source kit depended on sample type: the PAXgene miRNA kit for fixed scalp, the miRNeasy kit for PBMCs, and the RNeasy kit for mouse skin. The study used high-throughput TCRbeta sequencing to examine T cell clonal expansion in alopecia areata, in both the C3H/HeJ mouse model and human patients. Tofacitinib was given for 6 to 18 months, followed by 6 months of follow-up off drug to assess delayed response and recurrence. Biopsies were taken from tofacitinib-treated patients at baseline and again at 4 and 24 weeks into treatment, and several of those patients also had a later scalp biopsy. On the human side, TCRbeta sequencing was run on scalp tissue and on sorted CD4+ and CD8+ peripheral blood T cells from healthy controls and from alopecia areata patients with either patchy or totalis/universalis disease. In treated patients, disease severity was measured using the SALT score, which gives the percentage of scalp surface area affected. TCRbeta CDR3 regions were amplified by immunoSEQ multiplex PCR using 35 Vbeta forward and 13 Jbeta reverse primers.

Library preparation used the immunoSEQ multiplex PCR assay. For TCR sequencing, RNA was extracted from every sample and reverse transcribed into cDNA to serve as template. First-strand cDNA was synthesized using SuperScript III with a 2:1 mix of oligo-dT and random hexamers. A synthetic immune receptor repertoire was used to assess amplification bias, and residual bias was removed computationally. From the authors' description of their analysis: After raw reads were preprocessed to remove errors, the CDR3 was defined following IMGT conventions as running from the conserved cysteine to phenylalanine. Clonality was calculated as 1 minus Shannon entropy normalized by log2 of the number of productive unique TCRs. CD4 or CD8 identity of scalp clones was inferred by cross-referencing scalp TCRbeta sequences with sorted blood CD4 and CD8 repertoires. TCRdb took over this immuneACCESS table, retaining in-frame rearrangements with V and J assigned. Such tables are incomplete; in checked studies, under half of the missing clones stem from an unresolved V gene, and the remainder is unexplained. That table furnishes V, J and clone size, whereas the DNA furnished D and trimming. A total of more than 95,000 clones appear in this sample, 70% to 90% of them only once. The top ten hold more than 9.5% of the sample.

Here is what the overall study found, with its caveats: Many expanded lesional clones persisted in scalp and blood during tofacitinib treatment, which may partly explain relapse after stopping treatment. Because the treated cohort was small and had only one nonresponder, larger studies are needed to examine links between baseline CD8+ expansion and response. Higher clonality and more expanded CD8+ clones were observed in lesional scalp than in normal scalp, particularly in alopecia totalis/universalis, a finding suggestive of antigenic drive. With tofacitinib, both scalp clonality and the number of expanded CD8+ clones among the top 100 scalp clones went down significantly. Compared with mice, TCR sequences shared between patients were less clear, possibly partly because of HLA diversity across the patient population. Unlike mouse skin, where gammadelta T cells dominate, normal human skin contains resident alphabeta T cells that get sequenced too, which complicates analysis of the scalp TCR repertoire.

This TCR came from a human donor with alopecia areata. The starting material was CD8+ T cells sorted from blood, obtained at approximately week 31, from a patient treated with tofacitinib. This chain is built from TRBV2 and TRBJ1-1; the D gene is not confidently resolved. The CDR3 region reads CAIDSRSLNTEAFF. The DNA reads TGTGCCATCGACTCCAGGAGCCTGAACACTGAAGCTTTCTTT.